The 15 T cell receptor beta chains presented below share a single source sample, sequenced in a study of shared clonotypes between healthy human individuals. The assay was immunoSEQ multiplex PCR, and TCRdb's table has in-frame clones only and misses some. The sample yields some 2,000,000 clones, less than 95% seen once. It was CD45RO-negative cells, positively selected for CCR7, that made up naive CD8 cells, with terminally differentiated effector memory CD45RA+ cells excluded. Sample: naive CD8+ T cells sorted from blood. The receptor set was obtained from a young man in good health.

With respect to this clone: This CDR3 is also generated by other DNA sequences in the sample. In DNA form, the CDR3 reads TGTGCCAGCAGTTCCCGGACTAGCGGGACCTACGAGCAGTACTTC. Protein sequence: CASSSRTSGTYEQYF. The genes are TRBV27 and TRBJ2-7; 12 positions agree with TRBD2. CDR1 is MNHEY and CDR2 is SMNVEV in the germline V gene (reference sequence). The CDR3 spans 15 residues. After removal of 4 bases from V and 2 bases from J, the junction contained 3 bases not matched to a gene.

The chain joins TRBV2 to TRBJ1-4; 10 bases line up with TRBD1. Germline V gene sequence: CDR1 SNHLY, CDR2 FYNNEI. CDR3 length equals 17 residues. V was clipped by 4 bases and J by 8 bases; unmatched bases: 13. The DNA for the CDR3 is TGTGCCAGCAGTGGACAGGGGGCGAGGTCTATTGACGAAAAACTGTTTTTT. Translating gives CASSGQGARSIDEKLFF.

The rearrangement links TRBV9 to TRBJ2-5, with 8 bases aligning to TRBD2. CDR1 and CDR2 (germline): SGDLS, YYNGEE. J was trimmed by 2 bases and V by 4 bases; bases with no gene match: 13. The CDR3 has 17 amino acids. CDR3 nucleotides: TGTGCCAGCAGCCCGAGCGGGAGAGGGCGAGCGCAAGAGACCCAGTACTTC. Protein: CASSPSGRGRAQETQYF.

The DNA of the CDR3 is TGTGCCAGCAGCCCAAGCGAGTGGAGTACAGATACGCAGTATTTT. Its protein is CASSPSEWSTDTQYF. The chain has TRBV9 and TRBJ2-3; D uncertain. From germline, CDR1 is SGDLS and CDR2 YYNGEE. The CDR3 has 15 amino acids. Trimming pared 4 bases from V and 3 bases from J, leaving 15 bases between. The variable domain in full, completed from reference TRBV9 and TRBJ2-3, reads DSGVTQTPKHLITATGQRVTLRCSPRSGDLSVYWYQQSLDQGLQFLIQYYNGEERAKGNILERFSAQQFPDLHSELNLSSLELGDSALYFCASSPSEWSTDTQYFGPGTRLTVL.

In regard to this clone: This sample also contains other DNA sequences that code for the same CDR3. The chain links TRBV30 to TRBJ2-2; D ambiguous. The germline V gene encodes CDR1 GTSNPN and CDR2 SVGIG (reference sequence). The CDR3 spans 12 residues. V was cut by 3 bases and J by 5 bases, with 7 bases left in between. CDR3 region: CAWSVRTGELFF. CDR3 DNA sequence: TGTGCCTGGAGCGTCCGAACCGGGGAGCTGTTTTTT.

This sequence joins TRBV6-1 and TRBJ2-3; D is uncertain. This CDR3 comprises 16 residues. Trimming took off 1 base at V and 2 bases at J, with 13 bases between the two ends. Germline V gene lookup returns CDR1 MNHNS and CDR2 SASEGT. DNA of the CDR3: TGTGCCAGCAGTGAAGAGAGGCAGGCGTACACAGATACGCAGTATTTT. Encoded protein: CASSEERQAYTDTQYF.

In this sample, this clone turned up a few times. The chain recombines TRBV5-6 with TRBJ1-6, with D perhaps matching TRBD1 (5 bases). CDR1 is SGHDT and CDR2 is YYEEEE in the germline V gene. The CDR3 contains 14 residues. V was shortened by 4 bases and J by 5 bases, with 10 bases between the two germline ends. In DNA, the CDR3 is TGTGCCAGCAGCCCATGGGGGGATAATTCACCCCTCCACTTT. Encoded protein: CASSPWGDNSPLHF.

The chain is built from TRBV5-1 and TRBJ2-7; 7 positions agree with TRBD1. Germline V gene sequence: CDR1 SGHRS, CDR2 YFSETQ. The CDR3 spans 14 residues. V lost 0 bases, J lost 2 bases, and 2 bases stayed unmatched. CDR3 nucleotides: TGCGCCAGCAGCTTGGACCAGGGGGCCTACGAGCAGTACTTC. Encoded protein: CASSLDQGAYEQYF.

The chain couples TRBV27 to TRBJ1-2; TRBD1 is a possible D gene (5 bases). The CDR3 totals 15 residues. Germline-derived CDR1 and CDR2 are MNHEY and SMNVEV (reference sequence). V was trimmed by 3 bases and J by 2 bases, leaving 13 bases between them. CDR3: CASSFRWEGNYGYTF. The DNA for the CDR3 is TGTGCCAGCAGTTTTAGGTGGGAGGGGAACTATGGCTACACCTTC.

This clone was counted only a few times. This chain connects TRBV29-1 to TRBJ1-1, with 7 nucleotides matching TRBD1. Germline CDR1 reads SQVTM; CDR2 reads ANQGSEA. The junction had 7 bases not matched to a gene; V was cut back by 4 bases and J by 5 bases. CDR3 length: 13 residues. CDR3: CSVAATGKTEAFF. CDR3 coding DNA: TGCAGCGTTGCGGCGACAGGGAAGACTGAAGCTTTCTTT.

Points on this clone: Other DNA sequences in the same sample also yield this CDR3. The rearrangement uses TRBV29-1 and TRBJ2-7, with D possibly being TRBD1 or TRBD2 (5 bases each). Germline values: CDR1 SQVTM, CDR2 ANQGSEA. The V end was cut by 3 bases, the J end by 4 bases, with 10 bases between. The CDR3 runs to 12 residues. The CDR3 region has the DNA TGCAGCGTTGAGGGGACGGAGTACGAGCAGTACTTC. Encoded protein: CSVEGTEYEQYF.

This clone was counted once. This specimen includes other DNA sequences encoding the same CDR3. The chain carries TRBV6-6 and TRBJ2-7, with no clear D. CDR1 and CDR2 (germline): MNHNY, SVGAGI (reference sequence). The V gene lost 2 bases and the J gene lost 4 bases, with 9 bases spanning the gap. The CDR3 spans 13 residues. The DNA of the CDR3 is TGTGCCAGCAGTTACGACCCCGGGTACGAGCAGTACTTC. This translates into CASSYDPGYEQYF.

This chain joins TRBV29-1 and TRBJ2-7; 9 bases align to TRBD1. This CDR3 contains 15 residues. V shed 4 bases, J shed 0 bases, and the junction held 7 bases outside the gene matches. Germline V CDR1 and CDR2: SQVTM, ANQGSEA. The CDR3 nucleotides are TGCAGCGTTGTGGGGGACAGGGCCAGCTCCTACGAGCAGTACTTC. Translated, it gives CSVVGDRASSYEQYF.

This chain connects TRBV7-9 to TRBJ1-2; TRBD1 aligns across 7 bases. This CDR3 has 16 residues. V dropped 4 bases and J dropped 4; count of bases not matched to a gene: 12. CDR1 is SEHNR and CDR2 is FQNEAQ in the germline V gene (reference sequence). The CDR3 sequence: CASSSQGGSFSYGYTF. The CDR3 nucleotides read TGTGCCAGCAGCTCCCAGGGGGGTTCCTTTAGCTATGGCTACACCTTC.

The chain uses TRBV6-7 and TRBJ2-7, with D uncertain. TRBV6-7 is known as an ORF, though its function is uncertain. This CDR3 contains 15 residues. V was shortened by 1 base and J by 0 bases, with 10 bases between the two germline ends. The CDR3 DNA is TGTGCCAGCAGTTACTGCGGATGGAGCTCCTACGAGCAGTACTTC. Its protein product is CASSYCGWSSYEQYF.